Listed below are T cell receptor beta chains from one sample, sequenced in a study of somatic mutations in cytotoxic T cells in rheumatoid arthritis. Sequenced by immunoSEQ multiplex PCR; TCRdb stores in-frame clones only, minus some. This table has approximately 11,000 clones, around 80% appearing once. The sequenced sample was CD8+ T cells sorted from blood. The receptors shown here come from an adult with rheumatoid arthritis. Each CDR3 is given with its conserved first and last residue.

j_call,v_call,cdr3_aa
TRBJ2-3,TRBV9,CASSTRARGVVDTQYF
TRBJ2-7,TRBV6-5,CASSLQGGNEQYF
TRBJ2-1,TRBV15,CATGLANHNEQFF
TRBJ2-1,TRBV19,CASQYWGGGGDNEQFF
TRBJ1-3,TRBV7-8,CASSLALRGQGYSGNTIYF
TRBJ2-7,TRBV13,CASSPSQRDGGTYEQYF
TRBJ2-6,TRBV7-8,CASSFHREQGSTGANVLTF
TRBJ1-5,TRBV7-6,CASSLGRGGGQPQHF
TRBJ2-5,TRBV5-1,CASSSWGGSETQYF
TRBJ2-7,TRBV6-1,CASRYGGAGNEQYF
TRBJ1-4,TRBV6-4,CASSNPGQGREKLFF
TRBJ1-2,TRBV5-4,CASPGQGGGYTF
TRBJ2-1,TRBV9,CASTSGWSNEQFF
TRBJ2-7,TRBV5-1,CASSSTSLGQGAYEQYF
TRBJ2-2,TRBV5-4,CASSEGLAGGVGGELFF
TRBJ2-7,TRBV27,CASSLRGIAHEQYF
TRBJ1-1,TRBV27,CASGGLLGAEAFF
TRBJ2-7,TRBV9,CASSPGTGHYEQYF
TRBJ2-2,TRBV11-2,CASSLETWGSGELFF
TRBJ1-5,TRBV6-6,CASTHEKGQPQHF
TRBJ2-3,TRBV7-9,CASSLAPMGGFSTDTQYF
TRBJ1-1,TRBV5-1,CASSSEVNTEAFF
TRBJ1-5,TRBV5-1,CASSLGRDNQPQHF
TRBJ2-7,TRBV5-5,CASSLGARQYF
TRBJ1-1,TRBV14,CASSLGQGAAFF